This is a list of T cell receptor beta chains from one sample in a study of CD8 T cells in ankylosing spondylitis. TCRdb passed the 5' RACE reads through MiXCR, listing each CDR3 protein once. There are 290,000 or so distinct CDR3 sequences in the sample; roughly 20% occur only once, and 3.5% lies in the top ten. Sequenced material: blood, either unsorted or a sorted T cell fraction (not recorded which). These receptors originate from a female donor with ankylosing spondylitis or in good health (not recorded which). The CDR3 runs from the conserved cysteine through the conserved F or W. Clone size is shown for a subset of rows, as once, few, many or a class of expanded clone.

>TRBJ1-2|14|TRBV29-1|.
CSVGTGGQGYGYTF
>TRBJ2-1|15|TRBV2|.
CASRPGQGRNNEQFF
>TRBJ2-3|14|TRBV11-2|few
CASSLSGWADTQYF
>TRBJ2-1|15|TRBV6-2/TRBV6-3|few
CASSTSVGTYNEQFF
>TRBJ1-1|13|TRBV20-1|many
CSAQRGMNTEAFF
>TRBJ1-1|11|TRBV6-2/TRBV6-3|.
CASSQAQEAFF
>TRBJ1-1|15|TRBV12-3/TRBV12-4|few
CASREGAGGLSEAFF
>TRBJ1-1|13|TRBV29-1|.
CSAWGGGNTEAFF
>TRBJ2-3|15|TRBV5-5|many
CASSLVDRVRDTQYF
>TRBJ1-2|14|TRBV5-1|many
CASSSSTANYGYTF
>TRBJ1-1|14|TRBV11-2|.
CASSLIGSGVWAFF
>TRBJ2-7|13|TRBV6-5|many
CASSWETSYEQYF
>TRBJ2-7|15|TRBV12-3/TRBV12-4|.
CASRAGTSGIREQYF
>TRBJ2-7|16|TRBV7-2|.
CASSLDNGLSSYEQYF
>TRBJ1-6|15|TRBV11-2|.
CASSIRGQGDSPLHF
>TRBJ2-7|13|TRBV6-5|.
CASSYDPGSEQYF
>TRBJ2-7|12|TRBV28|.
CASSAVHYEQYF
>TRBJ2-3|16|TRBV5-1|.
CASSSLTSGSTDTQYF
>TRBJ2-1|13|TRBV7-2|.
CASSWGREDEQFF
>TRBJ1-4|14|TRBV20-1|.
CSARDGQGYEKLFF
>TRBJ2-3|13|TRBV6-5|.
CASRYMSTDTQYF
>TRBJ2-7|15|TRBV7-9|few
CASSHGLAGLHEQYF
>TRBJ2-2|13|TRBV20-1|few
CSAPEANTGELFF
>TRBJ1-1|15|TRBV7-9|.
CASSQLNRGNAEAFF
>TRBJ1-1|13|TRBV6-1|many
CASTQGSSTEAFF